Listed here is a single TCR beta chain. As yet, its antigen is unknown. Trimming took 2 bases from V and 11 from J; bases not matched to a gene: 8. CDR3 length equals 13 residues. The germline CDR1 and CDR2 sequences are KGHSH and LQKENI. The sample comes from a study of T cells in localized non-small cell lung cancer. Study-level results: Of the top 100 tumor clones, median 57 were in adjacent lung, approximately 29 among its top 100. Maximal T cell clonality occurred in uninvolved adjacent lung, with tumor ranking below it. Longer survival (overall) was linked to higher T cell density in blood.

Generated by immunoSEQ multiplex PCR, the TCRdb table keeps only in-frame clones and is missing some. The sample lists tens of thousands of clones, 80% to 90% occurring once. The clonotype comes from a man aged 40-75 years with stage II squamous cell lung carcinoma. Specimen: PBMCs, collected before any cancer treatment. This chain links TRBV18 with TRBJ1-1; 7 bases line up with TRBD1. As DNA, the CDR3 is TGTGCCAGCTCACCAAATTCTGACAGGGAGGCTTTCTTT. Amino acids: CASSPNSDREAFF.